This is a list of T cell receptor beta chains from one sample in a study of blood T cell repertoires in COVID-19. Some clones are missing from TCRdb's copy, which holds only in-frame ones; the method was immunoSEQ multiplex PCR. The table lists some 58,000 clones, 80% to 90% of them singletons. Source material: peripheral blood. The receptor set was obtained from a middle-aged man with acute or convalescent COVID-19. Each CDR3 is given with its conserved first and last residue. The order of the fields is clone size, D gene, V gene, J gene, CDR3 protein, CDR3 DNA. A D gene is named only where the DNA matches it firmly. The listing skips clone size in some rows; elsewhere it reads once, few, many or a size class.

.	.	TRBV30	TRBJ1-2	CAWSPTRNYGYTF	TGTGCCTGGAGCCCCACACGAAACTATGGCTACACCTTC
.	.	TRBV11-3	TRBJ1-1	CASSLDSHRVTEAFF	TGTGCCAGCAGCTTAGACAGCCACAGGGTTACTGAAGCTTTCTTT
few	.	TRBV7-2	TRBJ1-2	CASSPQGQQLYGYTF	TGTGCCAGCAGCCCACAAGGTCAACAGCTCTATGGCTACACCTTC
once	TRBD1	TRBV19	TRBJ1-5	CASSPGGSRNQPQHF	TGTGCCAGTAGTCCAGGGGGCAGCCGGAATCAGCCCCAGCATTTT
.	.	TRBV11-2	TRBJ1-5	CASSQEDQPQHF	TGTGCCAGCAGCCAGGAGGATCAGCCCCAGCATTTT
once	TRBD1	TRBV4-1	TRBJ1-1	CASSYPDRVAAEAFF	TGCGCCAGCAGCTACCCGGACAGGGTAGCGGCTGAAGCTTTCTTT
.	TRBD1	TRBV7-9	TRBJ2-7	CASSPGTAEQYF	TGTGCCAGCAGCCCAGGGACAGCGGAGCAGTACTTC
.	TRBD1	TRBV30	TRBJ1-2	CAWTTTRGHYGYTF	TGTGCCTGGACTACTACCAGGGGGCACTATGGCTACACCTTC
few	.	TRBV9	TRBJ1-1	CASSPWAGVKNTEAFF	TGTGCCAGCAGCCCCTGGGCAGGGGTTAAGAACACTGAAGCTTTCTTT
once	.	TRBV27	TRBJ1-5	CASQTRGGPNQPQHF	TGTGCCAGTCAGACCAGGGGCGGACCGAATCAGCCCCAGCATTTT
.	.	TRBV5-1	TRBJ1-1	CASSGGGLANTEAFF	TGCGCCAGCAGCGGGGGGGGCCTTGCGAACACTGAAGCTTTCTTT
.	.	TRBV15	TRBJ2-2	CATRDLGRDTGELFF	TGTGCCACCAGAGACCTGGGGCGAGACACCGGGGAGCTGTTTTTT
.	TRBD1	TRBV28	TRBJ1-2	CASRGRAGQGVYYGYTF	TGTGCCAGCAGGGGTAGGGCGGGACAGGGGGTATACTATGGCTACACCTTC
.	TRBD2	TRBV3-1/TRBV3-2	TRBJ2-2	CASSQPKWGGGTGELFF	TGTGCCAGCAGCCAACCTAAATGGGGGGGAGGCACCGGGGAGCTGTTTTTT
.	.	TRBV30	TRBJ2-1	CAWSAYSSSYNEQFF	TGTGCCTGGAGTGCCTACTCGAGCTCCTACAATGAGCAGTTCTTC
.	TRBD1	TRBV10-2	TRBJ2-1	CASLSPPDRSNEQFF	TGCGCCAGCTTATCCCCCCCGGACAGGAGTAATGAGCAGTTCTTC
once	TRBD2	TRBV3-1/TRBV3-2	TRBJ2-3	CASSLAGGQGTDTQYF	TGTGCCAGCAGCCTGGCGGGGGGGCAGGGCACAGATACGCAGTATTTT
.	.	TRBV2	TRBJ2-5	CASRRTQETQYF	TGTGCCAGTAGGAGGACGCAAGAGACCCAGTACTTC
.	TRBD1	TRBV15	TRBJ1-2	CATSRDGRLTPGGENYGYTF	TGTGCCACCAGCAGAGATGGCCGCTTGACCCCAGGGGGCGAGAACTATGGCTACACCTTC
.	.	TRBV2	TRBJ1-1	CASISDSQMNTEAFF	TGTGCCAGTATATCGGACAGCCAGATGAACACTGAAGCTTTCTTT